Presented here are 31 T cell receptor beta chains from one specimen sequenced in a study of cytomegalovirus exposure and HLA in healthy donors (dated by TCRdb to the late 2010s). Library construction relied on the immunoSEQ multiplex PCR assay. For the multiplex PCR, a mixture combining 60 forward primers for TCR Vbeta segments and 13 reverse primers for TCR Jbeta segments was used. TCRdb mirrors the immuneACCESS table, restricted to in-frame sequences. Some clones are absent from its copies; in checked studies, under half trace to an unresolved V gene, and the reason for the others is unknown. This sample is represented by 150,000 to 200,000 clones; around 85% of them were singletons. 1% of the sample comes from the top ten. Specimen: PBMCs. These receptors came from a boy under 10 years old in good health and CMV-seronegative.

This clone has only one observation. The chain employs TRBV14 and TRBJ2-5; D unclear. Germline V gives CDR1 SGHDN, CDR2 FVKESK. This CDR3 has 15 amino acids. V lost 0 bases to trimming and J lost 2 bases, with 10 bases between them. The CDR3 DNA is TGTGCCAGCAGCCAAGATGTCAGGCCACAAGAGACCCAGTACTTC. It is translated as CASSQDVRPQETQYF.

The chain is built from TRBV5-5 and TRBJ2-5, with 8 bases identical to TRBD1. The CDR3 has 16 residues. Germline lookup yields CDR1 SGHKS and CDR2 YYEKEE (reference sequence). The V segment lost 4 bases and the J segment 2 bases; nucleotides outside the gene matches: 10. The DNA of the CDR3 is TGTGCCAGCAGCCCCCCGAGGACAGGGCTGCAAGAGACCCAGTACTTC. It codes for CASSPPRTGLQETQYF.

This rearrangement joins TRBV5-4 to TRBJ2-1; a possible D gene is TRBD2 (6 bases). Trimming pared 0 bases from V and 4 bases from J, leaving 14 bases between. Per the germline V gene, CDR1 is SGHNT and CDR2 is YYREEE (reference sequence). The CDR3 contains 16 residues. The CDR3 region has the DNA TGTGCCAGCAGCTTGGCCGGGAGCGGAGGGTACAATGAGCAGTTCTTC. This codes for CASSLAGSGGYNEQFF. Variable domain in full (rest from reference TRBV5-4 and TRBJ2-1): ETGVTQSPTHLIKTRGQQVTLRCSSQSGHNTVSWYQQALGQGPQFIFQYYREEENGRGNFPPRFSGLQFPNYSSELNVNALELDDSALYLCASSLAGSGGYNEQFFGPGTRLTVL.

The CDR3 bases are TGTGCCAGCAGCTTATACAGGGTTAGAGGCTACACCTTC. It encodes CASSLYRVRGYTF. The chain couples TRBV7-2 to TRBJ1-2; weak D call: TRBD1 (6 bases). With 2 bases removed from V and 8 bases from J, the gap between germline ends came to 12 bases. Germline CDR1 is SGHTA and CDR2 is FQGNSA. The CDR3 has 13 amino acids. The full variable domain, rest sourced from reference TRBV7-2 and TRBJ1-2, is GAGVSQSPSNKVTEKGKDVELRCDPISGHTALYWYRQSLGQGLEFLIYFQGNSAPDKSGLPSDRFSAERTGGSVSTLTIQRTQQEDSAVYLCASSLYRVRGYTFGSGTRLTVV.

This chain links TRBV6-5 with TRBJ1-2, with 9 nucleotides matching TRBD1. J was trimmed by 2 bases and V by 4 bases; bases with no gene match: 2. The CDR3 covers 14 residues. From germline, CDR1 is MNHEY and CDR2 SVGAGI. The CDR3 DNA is TGTGCCAGCAGTTTCGGGACAGGGAACTATGGCTACACCTTC. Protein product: CASSFGTGNYGYTF.

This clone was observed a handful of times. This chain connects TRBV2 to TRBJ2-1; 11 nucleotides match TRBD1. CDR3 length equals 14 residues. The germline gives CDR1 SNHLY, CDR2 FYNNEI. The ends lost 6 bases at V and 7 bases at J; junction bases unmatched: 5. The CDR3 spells CASSPGTGGNEQFF. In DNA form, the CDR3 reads TGTGCCAGCAGCCCCGGGACAGGGGGAAATGAGCAGTTCTTC.

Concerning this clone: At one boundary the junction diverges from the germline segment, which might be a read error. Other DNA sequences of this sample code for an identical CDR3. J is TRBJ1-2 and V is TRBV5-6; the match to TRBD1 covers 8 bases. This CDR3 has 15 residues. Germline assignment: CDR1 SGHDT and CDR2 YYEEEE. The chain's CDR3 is CASSFGTGRDYGYTF. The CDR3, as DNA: TGTGCCAGCAGCTTTGGGACAGGCCGTGACTACGGCTACACCTTC.

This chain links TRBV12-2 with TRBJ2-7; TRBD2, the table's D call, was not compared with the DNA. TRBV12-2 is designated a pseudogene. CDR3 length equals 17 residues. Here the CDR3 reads CASRLALPSGPSYEQYV. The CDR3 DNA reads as TGTGCAAGTCGCTTAGCCCTACCTAGCGGCCCCTCCTACGAGCAGTACGTC.

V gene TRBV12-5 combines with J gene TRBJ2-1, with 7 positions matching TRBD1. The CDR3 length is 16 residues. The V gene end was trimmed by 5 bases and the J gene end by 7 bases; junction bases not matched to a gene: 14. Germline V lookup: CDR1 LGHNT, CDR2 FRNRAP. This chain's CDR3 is CASGTGADGPGNEQFF. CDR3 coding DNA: TGTGCTAGTGGTACAGGGGCGGATGGCCCTGGGAATGAGCAGTTCTTC.

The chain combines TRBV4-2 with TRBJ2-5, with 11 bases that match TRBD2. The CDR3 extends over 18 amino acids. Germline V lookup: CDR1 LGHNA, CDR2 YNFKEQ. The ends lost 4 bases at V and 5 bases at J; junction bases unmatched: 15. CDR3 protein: CASSLSGGVISGAETQYF. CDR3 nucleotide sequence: TGTGCCAGCAGCCTTAGCGGGGGGGTTATTAGCGGGGCGGAGACCCAGTACTTC.

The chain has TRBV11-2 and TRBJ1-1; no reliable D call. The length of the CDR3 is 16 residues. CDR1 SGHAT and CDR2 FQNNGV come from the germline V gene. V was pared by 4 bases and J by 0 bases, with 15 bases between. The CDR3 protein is CASSYPAWAMNTEAFF. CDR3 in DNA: TGTGCCAGCAGCTACCCCGCCTGGGCCATGAACACTGAAGCTTTCTTT. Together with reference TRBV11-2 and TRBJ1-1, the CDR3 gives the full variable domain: EAGVAQSPRYKIIEKRQSVAFWCNPISGHATLYWYQQILGQGPKLLIQFQNNGVVDDSQLPKDRFSAERLKGVDSTLKIQPAKLEDSAVYLCASSYPAWAMNTEAFFGQGTRLTVV.

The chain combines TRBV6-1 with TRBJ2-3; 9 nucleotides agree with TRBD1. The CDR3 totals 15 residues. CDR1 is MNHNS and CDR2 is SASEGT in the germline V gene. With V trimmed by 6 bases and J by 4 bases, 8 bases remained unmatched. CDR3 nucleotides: TGTGCCAGCAGGTTGACAGGGGGATCATCAGATACGCAGTATTTT. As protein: CASRLTGGSSDTQYF.

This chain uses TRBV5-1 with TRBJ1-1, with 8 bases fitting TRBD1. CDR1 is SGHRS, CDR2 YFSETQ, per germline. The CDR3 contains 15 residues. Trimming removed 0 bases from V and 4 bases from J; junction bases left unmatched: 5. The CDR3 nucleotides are TGCGCCAGCAGCTTGGGGGACAGGTCCTCCACTGAAGCTTTCTTT. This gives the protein CASSLGDRSSTEAFF.

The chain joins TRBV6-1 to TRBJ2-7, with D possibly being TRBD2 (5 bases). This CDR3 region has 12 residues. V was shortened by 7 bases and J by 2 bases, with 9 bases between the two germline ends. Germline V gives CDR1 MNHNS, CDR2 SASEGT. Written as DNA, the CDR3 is TGTGCCAGCACGAGGGCTACCTACGAGCAGTACTTC. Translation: CASTRATYEQYF.

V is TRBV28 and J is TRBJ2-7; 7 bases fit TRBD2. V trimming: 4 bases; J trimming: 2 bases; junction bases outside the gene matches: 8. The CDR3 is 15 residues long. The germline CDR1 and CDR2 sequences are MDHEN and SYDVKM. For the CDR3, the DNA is TGTGCCAGCAGTTCATATTGGGGGGGTACCTACGAGCAGTACTTC. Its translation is CASSSYWGGTYEQYF.

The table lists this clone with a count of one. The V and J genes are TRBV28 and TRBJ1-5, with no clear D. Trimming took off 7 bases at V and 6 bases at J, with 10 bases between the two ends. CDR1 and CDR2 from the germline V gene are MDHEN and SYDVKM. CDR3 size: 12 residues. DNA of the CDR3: TGTGCCAGCAAGCTGTCGGGTCAGCCCCAGCATTTT. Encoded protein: CASKLSGQPQHF.

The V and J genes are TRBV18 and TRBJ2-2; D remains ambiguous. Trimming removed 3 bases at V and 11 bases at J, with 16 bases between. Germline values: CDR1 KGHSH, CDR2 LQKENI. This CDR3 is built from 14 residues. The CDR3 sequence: CASSPYPVVSELFF. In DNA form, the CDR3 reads TGTGCCAGCTCACCTTACCCGGTAGTATCCGAGCTGTTTTTT.

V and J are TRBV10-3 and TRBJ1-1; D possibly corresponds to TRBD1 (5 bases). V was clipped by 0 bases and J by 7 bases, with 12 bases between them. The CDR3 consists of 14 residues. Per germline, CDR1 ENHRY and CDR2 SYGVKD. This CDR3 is CAISESWGDGEAFF. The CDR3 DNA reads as TGTGCCATCAGTGAGTCGTGGGGCGACGGTGAAGCTTTCTTT.

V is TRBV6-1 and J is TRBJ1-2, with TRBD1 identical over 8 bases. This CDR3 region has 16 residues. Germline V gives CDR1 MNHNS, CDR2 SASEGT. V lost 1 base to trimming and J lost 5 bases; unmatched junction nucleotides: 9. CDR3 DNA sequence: TGTGCCAGCAGTGAAGGGGTGGACAGGGCCTTATATGGCTACACCTTC. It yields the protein CASSEGVDRALYGYTF.

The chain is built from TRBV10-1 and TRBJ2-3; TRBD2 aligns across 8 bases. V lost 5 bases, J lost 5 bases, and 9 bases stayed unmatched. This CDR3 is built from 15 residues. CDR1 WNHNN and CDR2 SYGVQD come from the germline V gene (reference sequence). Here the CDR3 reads CASSTRAGAGDTQYF. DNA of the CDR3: TGCGCCAGCAGTACGAGAGCGGGGGCTGGAGATACGCAGTATTTT.

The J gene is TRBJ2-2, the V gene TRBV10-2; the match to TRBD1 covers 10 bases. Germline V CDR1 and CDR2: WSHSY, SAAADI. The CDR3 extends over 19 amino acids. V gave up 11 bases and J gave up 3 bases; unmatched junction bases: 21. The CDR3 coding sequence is TGCGCCTGCCTACAGGTCAGAACCGAGGACAGGGGGGACACCGGGGAGCTGTTTTTT. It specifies CACLQVRTEDRGDTGELFF.

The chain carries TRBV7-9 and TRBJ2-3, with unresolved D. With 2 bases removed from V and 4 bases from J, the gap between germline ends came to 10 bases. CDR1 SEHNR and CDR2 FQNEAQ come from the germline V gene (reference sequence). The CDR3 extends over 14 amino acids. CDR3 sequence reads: CASSLIPVPDTQYF. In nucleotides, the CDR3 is TGTGCCAGCAGCTTAATTCCCGTCCCAGATACGCAGTATTTT.

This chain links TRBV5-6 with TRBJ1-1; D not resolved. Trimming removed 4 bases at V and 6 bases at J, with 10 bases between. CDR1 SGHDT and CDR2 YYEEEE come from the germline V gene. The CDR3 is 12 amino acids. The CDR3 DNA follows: TGTGCCAGCAGCATCAGGCTGGCTGAAGCTTTCTTT. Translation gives CASSIRLAEAFF. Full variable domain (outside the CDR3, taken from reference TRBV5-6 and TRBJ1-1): DAGVTQSPTHLIKTRGQQVTLRCSPKSGHDTVSWYQQALGQGPQFIFQYYEEEERQRGNFPDRFSGHQFPNYSSELNVNALLLGDSALYLCASSIRLAEAFFGQGTRLTVV.

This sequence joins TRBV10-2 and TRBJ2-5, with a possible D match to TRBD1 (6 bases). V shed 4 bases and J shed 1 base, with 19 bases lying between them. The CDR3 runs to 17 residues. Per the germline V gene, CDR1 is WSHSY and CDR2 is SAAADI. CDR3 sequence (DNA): TGCGCCAGCAGTGTCGGACAGACGATCCTCGGCCAAGAGACCCAGTACTTC. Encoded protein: CASSVGQTILGQETQYF.

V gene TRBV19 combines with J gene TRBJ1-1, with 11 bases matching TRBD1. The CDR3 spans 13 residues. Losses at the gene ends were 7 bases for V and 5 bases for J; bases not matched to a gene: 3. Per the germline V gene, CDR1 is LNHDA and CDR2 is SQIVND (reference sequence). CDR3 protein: CASTRDRGTEAFF. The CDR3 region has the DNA TGTGCCAGTACCAGGGACAGGGGGACTGAAGCTTTCTTT.

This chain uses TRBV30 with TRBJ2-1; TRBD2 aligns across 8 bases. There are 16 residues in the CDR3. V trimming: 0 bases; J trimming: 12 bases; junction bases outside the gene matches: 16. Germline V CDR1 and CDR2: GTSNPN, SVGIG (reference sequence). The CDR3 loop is CAWSVPAGTSSSAQFF. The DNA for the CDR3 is TGTGCCTGGAGTGTACCAGCCGGGACTAGTTCCAGCGCGCAGTTCTTC.

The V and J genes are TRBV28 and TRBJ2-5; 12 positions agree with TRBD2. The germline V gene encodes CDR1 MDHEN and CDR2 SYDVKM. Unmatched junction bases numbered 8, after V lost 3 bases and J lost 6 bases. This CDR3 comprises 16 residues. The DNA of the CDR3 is TGTGCCAGCAGTTTCCAACTAGCGGGAGGTTCAAAGACCCAGTACTTC. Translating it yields CASSFQLAGGSKTQYF.

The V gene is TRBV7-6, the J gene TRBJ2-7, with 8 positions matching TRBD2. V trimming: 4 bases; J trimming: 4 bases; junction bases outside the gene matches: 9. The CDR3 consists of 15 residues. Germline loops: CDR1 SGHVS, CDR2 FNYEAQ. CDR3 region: CASSSTGTSLYEQYF. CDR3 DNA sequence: TGTGCCAGCAGCTCCACCGGGACTAGTCTTTACGAGCAGTACTTC.

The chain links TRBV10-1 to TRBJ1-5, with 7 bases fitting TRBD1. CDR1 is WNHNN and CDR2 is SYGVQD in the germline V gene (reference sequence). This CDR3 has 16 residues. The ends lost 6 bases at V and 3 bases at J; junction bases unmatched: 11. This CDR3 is CASRSSGTENNQPQHF. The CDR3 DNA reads TGCGCCAGCAGATCATCCGGGACAGAAAACAATCAGCCCCAGCATTTT.

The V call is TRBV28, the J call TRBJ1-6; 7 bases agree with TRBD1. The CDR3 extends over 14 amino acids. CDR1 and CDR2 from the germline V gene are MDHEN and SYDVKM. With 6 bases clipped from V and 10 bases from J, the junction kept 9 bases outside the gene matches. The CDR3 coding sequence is TGTGCCAGCAGGATCGGACAGGTGAACTCACCCCTCCACTTT. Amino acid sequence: CASRIGQVNSPLHF. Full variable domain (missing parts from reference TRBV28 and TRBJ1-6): DVKVTQSSRYLVKRTGEKVFLECVQDMDHENMFWYRQDPGLGLRLIYFSYDVKMKEKGDIPEGYSVSREKKERFSLILESASTNQTSMYLCASRIGQVNSPLHFGNGTRLTVT.

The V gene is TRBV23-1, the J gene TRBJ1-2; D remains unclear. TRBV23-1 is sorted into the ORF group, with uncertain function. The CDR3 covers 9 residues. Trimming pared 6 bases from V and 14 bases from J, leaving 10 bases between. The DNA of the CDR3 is TGCGCCAGCAGCCCGGTGTTAACCTTC. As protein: CASSPVLTF.